These 15 T cell receptor beta chains were sequenced from one sample in a study of response to subunit inactivated influenza vaccine. TCRdb fed the RT-PCR reads into MiXCR, producing one record per CDR3 protein. In the table there are 650,000 to 800,000 distinct CDR3 sequences, around 14% of which are singletons. Specimen: PBMCs from blood, collected roughly 15 days before vaccination. The receptors were sampled from a man aged 45-65 years who received an inactivated influenza vaccine.

V usage is TRBV19 and J usage is TRBJ2-5; D possibly uses TRBD1 or TRBD2 (5 bases each). Germline lookup yields CDR1 LNHDA and CDR2 SQIVND (reference sequence). There are 14 residues in the CDR3. Trimming stripped 3 bases from V and 0 bases from J, with 8 bases between. The CDR3 region is CASSMGPNQETQYF. In nucleotides, the CDR3 is TGTGCCAGTAGTATGGGACCGAACCAAGAGACCCAGTACTTC.

In its sample, this clonotype was seen a few times. The chain uses TRBV15 and TRBJ2-1; unclear D gene. Germline assignment: CDR1 LNHNV and CDR2 YYDKDF (reference sequence). The V end lost 5 bases, the J end lost 0 bases, and 2 bases lay between the germline ends. This CDR3 region has 12 residues. This chain's CDR3 is CATSPSYNEQFF. In DNA form, the CDR3 reads TGTGCCACCAGCCCCTCCTACAATGAGCAGTTCTTC.

This clonotype showed up just a few times. The chain has TRBV12-5 and TRBJ2-1; D gene uncertain. The germline V and J ends were trimmed by 7 bases and 7 bases, with 14 bases remaining between them. The CDR3 is 13 residues long. CDR1 is LGHNT, CDR2 FRNRAP, per germline. The CDR3 DNA follows: TGTGCTAGTGCACCAGGTAGGGTGAATGAGCAGTTCTTC. As protein: CASAPGRVNEQFF.

The V call is TRBV19, the J call TRBJ2-1; D may be TRBD1 (6 bases). The CDR3 has 13 residues. Trimming removed 6 bases from V and 7 bases from J, with 13 bases in between. Looked up from germline, CDR1 is LNHDA and CDR2 is SQIVND (reference sequence). The CDR3 coding sequence is TGTGCCAGTAGGGCAGGGGTTCGGAATGAGCAGTTCTTC. It is translated as CASRAGVRNEQFF. The full variable domain, its missing parts supplied by reference TRBV19 and TRBJ2-1, is DGGITQSPKYLFRKEGQNVTLSCEQNLNHDAMYWYRQDPGQGLRLIYYSQIVNDFQKGDIAEGYSVSREKKESFPLTVTSAQKNPTAFYLCASRAGVRNEQFFGPGTRLTVL.

This clonotype turned up a few times. This chain joins TRBV6-2 or TRBV6-3 and TRBJ2-1; 10 positions agree with TRBD2. V dropped 6 bases and J dropped 8; count of bases not matched to a gene: 7. The germline gives CDR1 MNHEY, CDR2 SVGEGT. The CDR3 is 14 residues long. CDR3 nucleotides: TGTGCCAGCAGCCGCGGGACTAGCGTTGATGAGCAGTTCTTC. This gives the protein CASSRGTSVDEQFF.

This sequence joins TRBV7-2 and TRBJ2-3; TRBD2 aligns across 12 bases. V was pared by 0 bases and J by 8 bases, with 15 bases of the junction left unmatched. The CDR3 covers 19 residues. Germline V gene sequence: CDR1 SGHTA, CDR2 FQGNSA. As DNA, the CDR3 is TGTGCCAGCAGCTTAGCGACTAGCGGGAGAGTGGGGTATGGGGCTACGCAGTATTTT. It translates to CASSLATSGRVGYGATQYF.

V and J are TRBV5-1 and TRBJ1-1; unclear D gene. Germline lookup yields CDR1 SGHRS and CDR2 YFSETQ. V gave up 0 bases and J gave up 7 bases, with 16 bases separating them. CDR3 length equals 15 residues. DNA of the CDR3: TGCGCCAGCAGCTTGGGGCAGGTTATCGGTCTTGAAGCTTTCTTT. This encodes CASSLGQVIGLEAFF.

This clonotype was counted between two and nine times. This sequence may be a read error, since a much larger clone differs from it by one base. The chain combines TRBV28 with TRBJ2-7; the D is unclear. Germline loops: CDR1 MDHEN, CDR2 SYDVKM. The V end was cut by 2 bases, the J end by 6 bases, with 5 bases between. CDR3 size: 11 residues. The chain's CDR3 is CASSLRVEQYF. In DNA, the CDR3 is TGTGCCAGCAGTTTAAGGGTCGAGCAGTACTTC. The whole variable domain, remainder taken from reference TRBV28 and TRBJ2-7, is DVKVTQSSRYLVKRTGEKVFLECVQDMDHENMFWYRQDPGLGLRLIYFSYDVKMKEKGDIPEGYSVSREKKERFSLILESASTNQTSMYLCASSLRVEQYFGPGTRLTVT.

This clonotype has just a few counts. The chain combines TRBV12-3 or TRBV12-4 with TRBJ1-1; 8 nucleotides match TRBD1. CDR3 length: 13 residues. V lost 6 bases and J lost 5; bases outside the gene matches: 5. As DNA, the CDR3 is TGTGCCAGCAGCTCAGGGGGCCGTACTGAAGCTTTCTTT. It specifies CASSSGGRTEAFF.

This clonotype was counted a few times. The V gene is TRBV2, the J gene TRBJ2-1, with D maybe TRBD2 (5 bases). The V gene lost 1 base and the J gene lost 6 bases, with 13 bases spanning the gap. The CDR3 length is 15 residues. The germline gives CDR1 SNHLY, CDR2 FYNNEI. The CDR3 is CASSEGGGPGNEQFF. The CDR3 DNA follows: TGTGCCAGCAGTGAAGGAGGCGGGCCGGGCAATGAGCAGTTCTTC. The whole variable domain, remainder taken from reference TRBV2 and TRBJ2-1, is EPEVTQTPSHQVTQMGQEVILRCVPISNHLYFYWYRQILGQKVEFLVSFYNNEISEKSEIFDDQFSVERPDGSNFTLKIRSTKLEDSAMYFCASSEGGGPGNEQFFGPGTRLTVL.

This clonotype was counted a few times. This rearrangement joins TRBV27 to TRBJ2-1; D gene unclear. The CDR3 totals 14 residues. V was clipped by 0 bases and J by 5 bases, with 8 bases between them. The germline V gene encodes CDR1 MNHEY and CDR2 SMNVEV (reference sequence). Here the CDR3 DNA reads TGTGCCAGCAGTTTATCGAGCAGCCACAATGAGCAGTTCTTC. Translating gives CASSLSSSHNEQFF.

This clonotype was observed a few times. The CDR3 DNA is TGTGCCAGCAGCTCCCGCGTTTCAGATACGCAGTATTTT. Its translation is CASSSRVSDTQYF. J is TRBJ2-3 and V is TRBV7-2, with D unresolved. This CDR3 has 13 amino acids. The V gene's germline CDR1 is SGHTA and CDR2 FQGNSA. V gave up 4 bases and J gave up 4 bases, with 9 bases separating them.

This clonotype was detected a few times. This chain uses TRBV6-1 with TRBJ2-7, with 9 bases fitting TRBD1. The CDR3 contains 16 residues. V lost 9 bases, J lost 0 bases, and 12 bases stayed unmatched. Germline CDR1 is MNHNS and CDR2 is SASEGT. This CDR3 is CASGTGLPLLSYEQYF. CDR3 sequence (DNA): TGTGCCAGTGGGACAGGGCTCCCTCTACTCTCCTACGAGCAGTACTTC.

This clonotype has a handful of counts. The V and J genes are TRBV5-1 and TRBJ2-3; TRBD1 matches 11 bases. J lost 3 bases, V lost 6 bases, and 3 bases had no gene match. CDR3 length: 14 residues. Germline CDR1 is SGHRS and CDR2 is YFSETQ. CDR3 protein: CASKDRGRTDTQYF. CDR3 coding DNA: TGCGCCAGCAAGGACAGGGGGCGGACAGATACGCAGTATTTT.

The rearrangement uses TRBV6-2 or TRBV6-3 and TRBJ2-2; 11 bases match TRBD2. The V gene end was trimmed by 7 bases and the J gene end by 7 bases; junction bases not matched to a gene: 20. The germline CDR1 and CDR2 sequences are MNHEY and SVGEGT. This CDR3 has 19 amino acids. CDR3 coding DNA: TGTGCCAGCAACCCTTCATTTCCCACTAGCGGGAGTAGTGTCGGGGAGCTGTTTTTT. Protein: CASNPSFPTSGSSVGELFF.